This entry describes one T cell receptor beta chain. What it recognizes is unknown. The primer mix had 60 Vbeta and 13 Jbeta primers. Assay: immunoSEQ multiplex PCR; the TCRdb copy retains only in-frame clones and omits some. The top ten hold about 0.9% of the sample, which has fewer than 200,000 clones, around 90% seen once. This entry belongs to a study of cytomegalovirus exposure and HLA in healthy donors. Whole-study findings and limits: The later analysis indicated that the majority of CMV-associated TCR beta chains appeared HLA-restricted.

Germline loops: CDR1 KGHSH, CDR2 LQKENI. This CDR3 contains 14 residues. With 3 bases removed from V and 4 bases from J, the gap between germline ends came to 10 bases. This TCR was recovered from a woman younger than 45 in good health and CMV-seronegative. This chain links TRBV18 with TRBJ1-5; unclear D gene. The sample was PBMCs. The CDR3 DNA follows: TGTGCCAGCTCACCGAGGAAGACGAATCAGCCCCAGCATTTT. Encoded protein: CASSPRKTNQPQHF. The full variable domain, with the rest looked up from reference TRBV18 and TRBJ1-5, is NAGVMQNPRHLVRRRGQEARLRCSPMKGHSHVYWYRQLPEEGLKFMVYLQKENIIDESGMPKERFSAEFPKEGPSILRIQQVVRGDSAAYFCASSPRKTNQPQHFGDGTRLSIL.